The rows below give T cell receptor beta chains drawn from one sample of a study of T-cell reconstitution after alpha-beta-depleted transplantation in children. MiXCR, applied by TCRdb to the PCR reads, yields one record per CDR3 protein. The sample carries over 15,000 distinct CDR3 sequences, about 7.7% recorded once. The sequencing used PBMCs, mostly from graft donor cells, collected 60 days after TCRalphabeta/CD19-depleted stem cell transplant. The receptors originated from a boy under two years old who had a stem cell transplant for Wiskott-Aldrich syndrome, so the T cells may come from the graft donor. Each CDR3 is given with its conserved first and last residue. Each record gives: CDR3 length, clone size, D gene, J gene, V gene, CDR3 protein, CDR3 DNA. The D gene is left open where the match is weak. For some rows the clone size is stated as once, few or many, or as a class when expanded; others skip it.

>14|NA|NA|TRBJ2-3|TRBV7-3
CASSLGARLDTQYF
TGTGCCAGCAGCTTAGGGGCTAGATTAGATACGCAGTATTTT
>16|many|TRBD2|TRBJ2-7|TRBV18
CASSPPGSGITYEQYF
TGTGCCAGCTCACCACCCGGGAGCGGGATCACCTACGAGCAGTACTTC
>16|few|NA|TRBJ2-1|TRBV5-1
CASSLARGNMNNEQFF
TGCGCCAGCAGCTTGGCACGGGGGAATATGAACAATGAGCAGTTCTTC
>15|many|NA|TRBJ2-7|TRBV7-2
CASSPSGVSSYEQYF
TGTGCCAGCAGCCCCTCGGGGGTCAGCTCCTACGAGCAGTACTTC
>13|many|NA|TRBJ2-5|TRBV29-1
CSVDPAGQETQYF
TGCAGCGTTGATCCAGCGGGTCAAGAGACCCAGTACTTC
>13|many|NA|TRBJ2-5|TRBV10-3
CAISDHVQETQYF
TGTGCCATCAGTGATCACGTCCAAGAGACCCAGTACTTC
>15|many|TRBD1|TRBJ2-7|TRBV20-1
CSAFTPGQGADEQYF
TGCAGTGCTTTTACCCCGGGACAGGGGGCGGACGAGCAGTACTTC
>13|many|NA|TRBJ1-5|TRBV24-1
CATGGLGNQPQHF
TGTGCCACGGGGGGTTTGGGCAATCAGCCCCAGCATTTT
>16|few|TRBD1|TRBJ2-5|TRBV7-9
CASSFLLGQSQETQYF
TGTGCCAGCAGCTTTCTATTGGGACAGTCTCAAGAGACCCAGTACTTC
>16|medium-sized|NA|TRBJ1-2|TRBV12-3/TRBV12-4
CASSLQGWITGGGYTF
TGTGCCAGCAGTTTACAAGGGTGGATCACCGGAGGGGGCTACACCTTC
>17|NA|NA|TRBJ1-1|TRBV3-1
CATSQHRPGRMDTEAFF
TGTGCCACCAGCCAACATCGGCCAGGGAGGATGGACACTGAAGCTTTCTTT
>15|medium-sized|NA|TRBJ2-4|TRBV7-9
CASSLGTALENIQYF
TGTGCCAGCAGCTTAGGGACAGCCCTAGAAAACATTCAGTACTTC
>14|many|NA|TRBJ2-1|TRBV20-1
CSARTGTTYNEQFF
TGCAGTGCTAGAACTGGGACGACCTACAATGAGCAGTTCTTC
>16|few|NA|TRBJ1-1|TRBV4-1
CASSQVQVGMNTEAFF
TGCGCCAGCAGCCAAGTTCAGGTCGGCATGAACACTGAAGCTTTCTTT
>15|many|NA|TRBJ2-1|TRBV11-2
CASSLSPLVYNEQFF
TGTGCCAGCAGCTTATCTCCCCTGGTTTACAATGAGCAGTTCTTC
>18|many|TRBD2|TRBJ2-1|TRBV7-8
CASSLPTSGRAYYDEQFF
TGTGCCAGCAGCTTACCCACTAGCGGGAGGGCCTATTATGATGAGCAGTTCTTC
>16|many|NA|TRBJ2-1|TRBV7-6
CASSPNPWGYYNEQFF
TGTGCCAGCAGCCCAAACCCCTGGGGCTACTACAATGAGCAGTTCTTC
>14|many|NA|TRBJ1-3|TRBV29-1
CSVGEDTSGNTIYF
TGCAGCGTTGGGGAGGACACCTCTGGAAACACCATATATTTT
>13|NA|NA|TRBJ2-1|TRBV10-3
CATGHSRYNEQFF
TGTGCCACCGGCCACAGCCGTTACAATGAGCAGTTCTTC
>15|many|TRBD1|TRBJ1-1|TRBV5-1
CASSSLRGENTEAFF
TGCGCCAGCAGCTCGCTCAGGGGGGAGAACACTGAAGCTTTCTTT
>12|NA|NA|TRBJ2-7|TRBV20-1
CSASGSSYEQYF
TGCAGTGCTAGCGGGAGCTCCTACGAGCAGTACTTC
>15|NA|NA|TRBJ2-7|TRBV5-8
CASSFKDDRDYEQYF
TGTGCCAGCAGCTTCAAAGACGACAGAGACTACGAGCAGTACTTC
>18|many|TRBD1|TRBJ1-2|TRBV27
CASSLAERTGRQGHGYTF
TGTGCCAGCAGTTTAGCTGAGCGGACAGGGAGACAGGGCCATGGCTACACCTTC
>15|few|TRBD1|TRBJ2-3|TRBV9
CASSARDRFTDTQYF
TGTGCCAGCAGCGCCCGGGACAGGTTCACAGATACGCAGTATTTT
>16|medium-sized|NA|TRBJ1-5|TRBV5-1
CASSLNPGFSGQPQHF
TGCGCCAGCAGTCTTAACCCGGGATTTTCGGGTCAGCCCCAGCATTTT
>13|many|NA|TRBJ2-3|TRBV29-1
CSVSSGGTDTQYF
TGCAGCGTTTCTTCAGGGGGGACAGATACGCAGTATTTT
>16|many|NA|TRBJ1-2|TRBV11-2
CASSLVAGLVDYGYTF
TGTGCCAGCAGCTTAGTTGCGGGTCTGGTCGACTATGGCTACACCTTC
>13|few|NA|TRBJ2-1|TRBV20-1
CSAPGLIYNEQFF
TGCAGTGCCCCGGGACTGATCTACAATGAGCAGTTCTTC